This T cell receptor (beta chain) was found in a study of post-analysis software for immune sequencing data. Turning to the study itself: There were relapsing-remitting, secondary progressive and progressive-relapsing multiple sclerosis among the disease courses included. Overall study results and limits: TRBV5-6, TRBV5-1 and TRBV20-1 belonged to a set of roughly five TRBV segments that were more frequent in patients than controls. When the samples were clustered directly with F measure, those that had been prepared in the same batch showed strong co-clustering. Controls significantly exceeded multiple sclerosis patients in normalized Chao1 diversity.

The CDR3 runs 15 residues. Germline CDR1 and CDR2: SNHLY and FYNNEI. With 9 bases removed from V and 5 bases from J, the gap between germline ends came to 22 bases. Every TCR beta cDNA library bore unique molecular identifiers. T cells, about 0.95 to 10 million of them, yielded roughly 0.5 million cDNA molecules. TCRdb reprocessed the PCR reads with MiXCR, giving one entry per CDR3 protein. The sample lists 700,000 to 800,000 distinct CDR3 sequences; less than 35% were seen once. This clonotype was found a few times. The antigen is unknown. The sequencing sample was made of blood. The chain combines TRBV2 with TRBJ2-5; perhaps TRBD2 as D (7 bases). This TCR derives from a girl under 18 with multiple sclerosis. This CDR3 is CARSLGGQGVETQYF. The CDR3 nucleotides read TGTGCCAGGTCGCTCGGGGGGCAAGGTGTGGAGACCCAGTACTTC.